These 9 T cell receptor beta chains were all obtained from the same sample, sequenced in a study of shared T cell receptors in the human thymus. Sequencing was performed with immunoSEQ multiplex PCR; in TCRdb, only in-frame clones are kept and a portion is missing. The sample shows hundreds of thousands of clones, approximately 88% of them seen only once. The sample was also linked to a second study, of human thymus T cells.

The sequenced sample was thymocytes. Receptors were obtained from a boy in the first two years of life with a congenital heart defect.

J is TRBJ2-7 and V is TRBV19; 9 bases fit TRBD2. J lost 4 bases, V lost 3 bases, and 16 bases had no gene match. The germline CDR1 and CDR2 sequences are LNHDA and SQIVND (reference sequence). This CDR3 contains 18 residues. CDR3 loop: CASSISASGALAFYEQYF. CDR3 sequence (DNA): TGTGCCAGTAGTATTTCGGCTAGCGGGGCGCTGGCCTTTTACGAGCAGTACTTC.

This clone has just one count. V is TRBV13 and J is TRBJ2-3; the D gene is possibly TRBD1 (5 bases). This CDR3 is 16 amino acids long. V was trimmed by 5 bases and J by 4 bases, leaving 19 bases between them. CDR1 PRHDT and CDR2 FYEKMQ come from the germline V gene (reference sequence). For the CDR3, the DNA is TGTGCCAGCAGCCCTGACCCCCAAAGGGGCCCAGATACGCAGTATTTT. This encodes CASSPDPQRGPDTQYF.

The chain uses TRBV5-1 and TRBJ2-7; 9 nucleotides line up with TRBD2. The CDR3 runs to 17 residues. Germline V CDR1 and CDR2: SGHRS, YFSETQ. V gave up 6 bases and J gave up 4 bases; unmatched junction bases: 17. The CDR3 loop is CASKGQGREGPPYEQYF. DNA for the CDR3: TGCGCCAGCAAGGGGCAGGGGCGGGAGGGCCCCCCGTACGAGCAGTACTTC.

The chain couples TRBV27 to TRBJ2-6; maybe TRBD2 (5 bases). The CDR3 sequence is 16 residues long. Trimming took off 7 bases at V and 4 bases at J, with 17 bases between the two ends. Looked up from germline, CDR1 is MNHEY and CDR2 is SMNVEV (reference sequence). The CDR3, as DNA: TGTGCCAGCACCCTTAGCGCCCAGAGGGGGGCCAACGTCCTGACTTTC. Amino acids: CASTLSAQRGANVLTF.

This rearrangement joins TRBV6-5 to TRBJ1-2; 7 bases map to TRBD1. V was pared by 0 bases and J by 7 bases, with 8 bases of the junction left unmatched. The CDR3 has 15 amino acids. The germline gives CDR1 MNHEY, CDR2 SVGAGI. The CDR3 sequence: CASSYSDRPWLGYTF. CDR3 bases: TGTGCCAGCAGTTACTCGGACAGGCCGTGGCTTGGCTACACCTTC.

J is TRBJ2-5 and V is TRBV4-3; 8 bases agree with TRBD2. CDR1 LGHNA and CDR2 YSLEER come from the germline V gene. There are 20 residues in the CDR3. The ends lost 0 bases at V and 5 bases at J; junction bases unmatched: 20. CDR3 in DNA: TGCGCCAGCAGCCAAGAGGGGGGGGCAAGGTCGGGAGGGCCCTGGGAGACCCAGTACTTC. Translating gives CASSQEGGARSGGPWETQYF.

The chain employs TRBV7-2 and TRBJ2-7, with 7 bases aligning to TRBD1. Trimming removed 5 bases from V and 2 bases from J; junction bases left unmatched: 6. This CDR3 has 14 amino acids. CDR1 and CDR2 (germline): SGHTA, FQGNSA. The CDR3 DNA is TGTGCCAGCAGCCCGGGACAGAGAGCCTACGAGCAGTACTTC. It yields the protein CASSPGQRAYEQYF.

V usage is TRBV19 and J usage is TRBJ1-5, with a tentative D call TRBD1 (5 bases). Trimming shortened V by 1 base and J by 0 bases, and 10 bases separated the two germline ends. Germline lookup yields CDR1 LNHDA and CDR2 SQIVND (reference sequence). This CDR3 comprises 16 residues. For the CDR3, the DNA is TGTGCCAGTAGTATAGCCAACAGGTTTAGCAATCAGCCCCAGCATTTT. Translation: CASSIANRFSNQPQHF.

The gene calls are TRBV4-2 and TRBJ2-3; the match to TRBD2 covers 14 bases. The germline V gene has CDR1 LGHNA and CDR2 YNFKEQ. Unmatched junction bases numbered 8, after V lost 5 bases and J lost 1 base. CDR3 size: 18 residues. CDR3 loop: CASSSTGTSGGGTDTQYF. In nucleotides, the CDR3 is TGTGCCAGCAGCTCCACCGGGACTAGCGGGGGCGGCACAGATACGCAGTATTTT.